A selection of T cell receptor beta chains follows, all from one sample in a study of T cell repertoires in cytomegalovirus infection. These TCRs are of unknown antigen specificity. A single record per CDR3 protein comes from TCRdb applying MiXCR to the reads. This table holds 700,000 to 950,000 distinct CDR3 sequences, about 31% found once. The source was cultured CD8+ T cells from PBMCs, collected from culture after CMV antigen stimulation. These receptors originate from a human donor in good health (CMV status not recorded). Some clones in this sample may be carry-over from other donors' samples. Both conserved end residues are part of each CDR3. D genes are given only for firm matches. Clone size is stated in some rows and not others, as once, few, many or a class when expanded.

D	size	J	V	DNA	CDR3
TRBD2	many	TRBJ2-5	TRBV7-8	TGTGCCAGCAGCGGGGGACTAGCGGGGAATTACCAAGAGACCCAGTACTTC	CASSGGLAGNYQETQYF
TRBD1	NA	TRBJ2-1	TRBV27	TGTGCCAGCAGTTTAACCGGGACAGAGTACAATGAGCAGTTCTTC	CASSLTGTEYNEQFF
TRBD2	NA	TRBJ2-4	TRBV4-3	TGCGCCAGCAGCCAAGGGGAGGGGATAGCCAAAAACATTCAGTACTTC	CASSQGEGIAKNIQYF
NA	NA	TRBJ2-1	TRBV5-6	TGTGCCAGCAGCCTGACAGGCTTCTCCTACAATGAGCAGTTCTTC	CASSLTGFSYNEQFF
NA	few	TRBJ2-7	TRBV7-6	TGTGCCAGCAGTCGGGGCGACGCTCTCTACGAGCAGTACTTC	CASSRGDALYEQYF
NA	NA	TRBJ1-2	TRBV29-1	TGCAGCGTTGGTGGGGACTATGGCTACACCTTC	CSVGGDYGYTF
TRBD2	few	TRBJ2-3	TRBV28	TGTGCCAGCAGTTTTACGGGGGGTGGCCATACGCAGTATTTT	CASSFTGGGHTQYF
NA	once	TRBJ2-4	TRBV6-6	TGTGCCAGCAGCCCTATCAAAAACATTCAGTACTTC	CASSPIKNIQYF
NA	NA	TRBJ1-1	TRBV2	TGTGCCAGCAGTGAAGGACCGGTCGCTTTCTTT	CASSEGPVAFF
NA	few	TRBJ2-3	TRBV7-6	TGTGCCAGCAGCTCGGGGCTAGGGGCAGGGGTCCTCACAGATACGCAGTATTTT	CASSSGLGAGVLTDTQYF
NA	NA	TRBJ2-3	TRBV12-3/TRBV12-4	TGTGCCAGCAGTTTTTCATTTGGGCCCACCACAGATACGCAGTATTTT	CASSFSFGPTTDTQYF
NA	few	TRBJ1-2	TRBV4-1	TGCGCCAGCAGCCACGGCTTCTCTGGCTACACCTTC	CASSHGFSGYTF
TRBD2	few	TRBJ2-3	TRBV6-1	TGTGCCAGCAGCCGGACGGGACTAGCATTGGATACGCAGTATTTT	CASSRTGLALDTQYF
NA	many	TRBJ1-1	TRBV27	TGTGCCAGCAGTTTACTAGGGGGAGGTACTGAAGCTTTCTTT	CASSLLGGGTEAFF
NA	NA	TRBJ1-5	TRBV6-2/TRBV6-3	TGTGCCAGCAGTTGGGTGATTGGCAATCAGCCCCAGCATTTT	CASSWVIGNQPQHF
NA	NA	TRBJ2-5	TRBV7-1	TGTGCCAGCAGCACATCGGGACACAACCAAGAGACCCAGTACTTC	CASSTSGHNQETQYF
NA	NA	TRBJ1-2	TRBV27	TGTGCCAGCAGTTCCCAAAGGGGAGACTATGGCTACACCTTC	CASSSQRGDYGYTF
NA	NA	TRBJ1-1	TRBV4-1	TGCGCCAGCAGCCCCAACGCCCGAGAAGCTTTCTTT	CASSPNAREAFF
NA	NA	TRBJ1-1	TRBV7-9	TGTGCCAGCAGCTTAGTGGCAGTCGACACTGAAGCTTTCTTT	CASSLVAVDTEAFF
NA	NA	TRBJ1-2	TRBV7-8	TGTGCCAGCAGCGATTTGCAGGGTCCTGGCTACACCTTC	CASSDLQGPGYTF
NA	many	TRBJ1-1	TRBV7-8	TGTGCCAGCAGCTTAGGGATTACAGGGCTTGAAGCTTTCTTT	CASSLGITGLEAFF
NA	once	TRBJ2-1	TRBV7-6	TGTGCTAGCAGCTTCGGACGGTTTAATGAGCAGTTCTTC	CASSFGRFNEQFF
NA	NA	TRBJ1-6	TRBV11-2	TGTGCCAGCAGACAAGGAAGGGACCCAATTTCACCCCTCCACTTT	CASRQGRDPISPLHF
NA	NA	TRBJ1-1	TRBV12-3/TRBV12-4	TGTGCCAGCAGTCGGACGCCGAGACAAGACACTGAAGCTTTCTTT	CASSRTPRQDTEAFF
NA	NA	TRBJ1-2	TRBV29-1	TGCAGCGTTGCAAATGGGGTTGGCTACACCTTC	CSVANGVGYTF
NA	NA	TRBJ2-1	TRBV7-9	TGTGCCAGCAGCTTAAAACCTTATGAGCAGTTCTTC	CASSLKPYEQFF
TRBD1	NA	TRBJ2-5	TRBV28	TGTGCCAGCAGGTATCGTCGGGACAGGAAAGAGACCCAGTACTTC	CASRYRRDRKETQYF
TRBD1	NA	TRBJ1-2	TRBV7-4	TGTGCCAACAGCCGACCGGGACAGGGGGCTAACTATGGCTACACCTTC	CANSRPGQGANYGYTF
TRBD1	NA	TRBJ2-1	TRBV7-2	TGTGCCAGCAGCTCAGACAGGGTCAACAATGAGCAGTTCTTC	CASSSDRVNNEQFF
TRBD1	few	TRBJ2-3	TRBV4-1	TGCGCCAGCAGTCCCCCTGGACAGGCGACAGATACGCAGTATTTT	CASSPPGQATDTQYF
NA	few	TRBJ2-5	TRBV7-8	TGTGCCAGCAGCTTTGACTCCTTCCAAGAGACCCAGTACTTC	CASSFDSFQETQYF
NA	NA	TRBJ1-1	TRBV25-1	TGTGCCCCCCGAGTGGACACTGAAGCTTTCTTT	CAPRVDTEAFF
NA	NA	TRBJ2-1	TRBV7-2	TGTGCCAGCACCGTGGGGGGGGCGAAGGAGTTCTTC	CASTVGGAKEFF
NA	few	TRBJ1-1	TRBV7-6	TGTGCCAGCAGCTTAGGGCCGAGGGCTGAAGCTTTCTTT	CASSLGPRAEAFF
TRBD2	few	TRBJ2-5	TRBV6-6	TGTGCCAGCAGTTTCGGGGTGTTAGCGGGGTTCCAAGAGACCCAGTACTTC	CASSFGVLAGFQETQYF
NA	many	TRBJ2-3	TRBV7-2	TGTGCCAGCTCCCCAGAGGGGGGACCCCGACGCACAGATACGCAGTATTTT	CASSPEGGPRRTDTQYF
TRBD2	NA	TRBJ2-5	TRBV6-5	TGTGCCAGCAGTTACAGGGGGTCTAGCGGGGACCAAGAGACCCAGTACTTC	CASSYRGSSGDQETQYF
TRBD1	few	TRBJ2-2	TRBV5-4	TGTGCCAGCAGCTCTGGGGACAGGGCCACCGGGGAGCTGTTTTTT	CASSSGDRATGELFF